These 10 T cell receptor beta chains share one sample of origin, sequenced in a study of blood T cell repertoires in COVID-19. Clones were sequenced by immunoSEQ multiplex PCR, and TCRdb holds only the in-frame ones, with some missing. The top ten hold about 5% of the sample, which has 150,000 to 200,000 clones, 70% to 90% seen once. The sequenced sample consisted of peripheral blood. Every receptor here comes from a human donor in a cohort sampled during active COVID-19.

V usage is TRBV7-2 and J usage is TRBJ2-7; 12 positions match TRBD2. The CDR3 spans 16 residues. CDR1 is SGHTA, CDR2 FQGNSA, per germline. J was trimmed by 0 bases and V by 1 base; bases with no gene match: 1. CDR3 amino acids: CASSLGLAGDSYEQYF. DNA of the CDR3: TGTGCCAGCAGCTTAGGACTAGCGGGAGACTCCTACGAGCAGTACTTC.

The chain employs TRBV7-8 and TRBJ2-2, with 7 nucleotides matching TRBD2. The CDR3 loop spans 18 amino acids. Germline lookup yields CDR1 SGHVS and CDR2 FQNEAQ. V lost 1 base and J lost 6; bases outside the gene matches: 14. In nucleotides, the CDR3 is TGTGCCAGCAGCTTAGGGGTACGAGCGGGAAAGAGCCCCGGGGAGCTGTTTTTT. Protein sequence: CASSLGVRAGKSPGELFF.

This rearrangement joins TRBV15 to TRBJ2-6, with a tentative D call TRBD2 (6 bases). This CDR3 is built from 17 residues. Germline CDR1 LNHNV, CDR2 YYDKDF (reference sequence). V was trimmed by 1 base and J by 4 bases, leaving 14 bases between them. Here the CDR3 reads CATSRGILARGANVLTF. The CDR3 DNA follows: TGTGCCACCAGCAGAGGGATACTAGCCCGCGGGGCCAACGTCCTGACTTTC.

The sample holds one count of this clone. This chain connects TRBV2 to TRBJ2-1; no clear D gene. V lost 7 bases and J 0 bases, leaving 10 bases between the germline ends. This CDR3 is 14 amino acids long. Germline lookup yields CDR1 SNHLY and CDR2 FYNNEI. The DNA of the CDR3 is TGTGCCAGCACTGGTCGTAGCTCCTACAATGAGCAGTTCTTC. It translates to CASTGRSSYNEQFF.

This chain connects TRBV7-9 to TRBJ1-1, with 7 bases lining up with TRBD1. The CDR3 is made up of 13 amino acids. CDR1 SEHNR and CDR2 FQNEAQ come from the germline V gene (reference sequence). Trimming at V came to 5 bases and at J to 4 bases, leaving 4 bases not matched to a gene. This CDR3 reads CASSRQGGTEAFF. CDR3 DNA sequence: TGTGCCAGCAGCAGACAGGGCGGCACTGAAGCTTTCTTT.

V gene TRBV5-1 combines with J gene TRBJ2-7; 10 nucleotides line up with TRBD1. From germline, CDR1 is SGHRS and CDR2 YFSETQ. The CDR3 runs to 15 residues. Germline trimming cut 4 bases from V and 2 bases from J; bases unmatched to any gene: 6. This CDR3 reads CASSPSGTGAYEQYF. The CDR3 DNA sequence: TGCGCCAGCAGCCCGTCCGGGACAGGGGCCTACGAGCAGTACTTC.

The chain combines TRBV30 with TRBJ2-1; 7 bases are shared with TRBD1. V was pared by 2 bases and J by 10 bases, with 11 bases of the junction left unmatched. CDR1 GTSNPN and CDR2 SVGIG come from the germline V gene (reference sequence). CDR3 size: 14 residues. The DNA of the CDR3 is TGTGCCTGGAGTATCGAACAGGGGATCGGGGAGCAGTTCTTC. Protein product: CAWSIEQGIGEQFF.

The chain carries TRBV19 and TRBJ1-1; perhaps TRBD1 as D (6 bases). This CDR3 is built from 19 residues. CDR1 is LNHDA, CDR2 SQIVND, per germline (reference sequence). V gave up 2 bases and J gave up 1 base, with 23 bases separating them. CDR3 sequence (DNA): TGTGCCAGTAGTATAAAGTCCCACGGCAGGGGCGTTGGGAACACTGAAGCTTTCTTT. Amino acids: CASSIKSHGRGVGNTEAFF. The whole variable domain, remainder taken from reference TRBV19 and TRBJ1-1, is DGGITQSPKYLFRKEGQNVTLSCEQNLNHDAMYWYRQDPGQGLRLIYYSQIVNDFQKGDIAEGYSVSREKKESFPLTVTSAQKNPTAFYLCASSIKSHGRGVGNTEAFFGQGTRLTVV.

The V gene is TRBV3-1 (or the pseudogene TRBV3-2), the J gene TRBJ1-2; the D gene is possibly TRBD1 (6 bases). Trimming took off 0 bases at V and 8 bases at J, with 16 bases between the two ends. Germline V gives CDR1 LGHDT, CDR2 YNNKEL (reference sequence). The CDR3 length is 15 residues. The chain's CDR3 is CASSQESLGGGGYTF. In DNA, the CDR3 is TGTGCCAGCAGCCAAGAATCATTAGGGGGTGGCGGCTACACCTTC.

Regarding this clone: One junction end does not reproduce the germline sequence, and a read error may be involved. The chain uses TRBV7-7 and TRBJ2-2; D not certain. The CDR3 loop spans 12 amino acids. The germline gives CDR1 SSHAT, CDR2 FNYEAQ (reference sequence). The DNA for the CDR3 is TGTGCTAGCAGGCGAAACACCGGGGAGCTGTTTTTT. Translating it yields CASRRNTGELFF.